Shown below are 32 T cell receptor beta chains from a single sample sequenced in a study of PD-1 blockade in classical Hodgkin lymphoma. Time point here: cycle 4 day 1 (C4D1), after about 6 weeks of nivolumab. Each and every patient relapsed after autologous stem cell transplantation, and patients got differing brentuximab vedotin exposure. Method: immunoSEQ multiplex PCR; TCRdb's copy keeps in-frame clones and lacks some. Of 99,000 or so clones listed, about nine tenths are singletons. Specimen: peripheral blood mononuclear cells (PBMCs), collected before the fourth cycle of nivolumab. Receptors were obtained from a human donor with classical Hodgkin lymphoma.

V usage is TRBV27 and J usage is TRBJ1-2; no clear D gene. CDR1 is MNHEY, CDR2 SMNVEV, per germline (reference sequence). Trimming removed 3 bases from V and 7 bases from J, with 12 bases in between. The CDR3 loop spans 13 amino acids. The CDR3: CASSFAAASGYTF. Here the CDR3 DNA reads TGTGCCAGCAGTTTCGCGGCAGCCTCTGGCTACACCTTC.

This sequence joins TRBV28 and TRBJ1-2; D is unresolved. V was clipped by 4 bases and J by 3 bases, with 12 bases between them. There are 14 residues in the CDR3. Germline V gene data show CDR1 as MDHEN and CDR2 as SYDVKM. CDR3 in amino acids: CASSSHEGHYGYTF. The CDR3 DNA is TGTGCCAGCAGTTCCCACGAGGGCCACTATGGCTACACCTTC.

CDR3: CARLPPQHF. The CDR3 region has the DNA TGTGCCAGACTACCGCCCCAGCATTTT. The chain uses TRBV2 and TRBJ1-5; D gene unclear. CDR1 SNHLY and CDR2 FYNNEI come from the germline V gene. Trimming cost V 9 bases and J 9 bases, with 6 bases left between them. CDR3 length: 9 residues. The full variable domain, rest sourced from reference TRBV2 and TRBJ1-5, is EPEVTQTPSHQVTQMGQEVILRCVPISNHLYFYWYRQILGQKVEFLVSFYNNEISEKSEIFDDQFSVERPDGSNFTLKIRSTKLEDSAMYFCARLPPQHFGDGTRLSIL.

The chain couples TRBV19 to TRBJ1-5, with D possibly being TRBD1 (6 bases). V was pared by 5 bases and J by 4 bases, with 15 bases between. Germline lookup yields CDR1 LNHDA and CDR2 SQIVND (reference sequence). This CDR3 spans 15 amino acids. In DNA form, the CDR3 reads TGTGCCAGTAGTCCCCGGACAGCAATAAATCAGCCCCAGCATTTT. The encoded protein is CASSPRTAINQPQHF.

The rearrangement links TRBV6-5 to TRBJ2-1, with 8 bases matching TRBD1. The CDR3 extends over 14 amino acids. Germline V gives CDR1 MNHEY, CDR2 SVGAGI. V gave up 5 bases and J gave up 8 bases; unmatched junction bases: 8. The CDR3 region is CASSPRDRRHEQFF. As DNA, the CDR3 is TGTGCCAGCAGTCCCCGGGACAGGAGACATGAGCAGTTCTTC.

V usage is TRBV6-5 and J usage is TRBJ1-4; D gene uncertain. There are 16 residues in the CDR3. CDR1 is MNHEY, CDR2 SVGAGI, per germline. The V end was cut by 0 bases, the J end by 0 bases, with 8 bases between. Here the CDR3 reads CASSYSGPATNEKLFF. The CDR3 DNA reads TGTGCCAGCAGTTACTCCGGACCGGCAACTAATGAAAAACTGTTTTTT.

This chain connects TRBV19 to TRBJ1-1; 10 bases line up with TRBD1. CDR3 length: 13 amino acids. In germline, CDR1 is LNHDA, CDR2 SQIVND (reference sequence). Germline trimming cut 4 bases from V and 10 bases from J; bases unmatched to any gene: 6. In DNA, the CDR3 is TGTGCCAGTAGTACCGATAGACAGGGGGCAGCTTTCTTT. Its translation: CASSTDRQGAAFF.

The V call is TRBV6-5, the J call TRBJ2-7; TRBD2 is a possible D gene (5 bases). The CDR3 consists of 12 residues. CDR1 is MNHEY and CDR2 is SVGAGI in the germline V gene. The ends were cut back, 5 bases at V and 4 bases at J, with 9 bases in the middle. The CDR3 sequence: CASSNPGYEQYF. CDR3 bases: TGTGCCAGCAGTAACCCGGGATACGAGCAGTACTTC.

This chain links TRBV7-9 with TRBJ1-2, with D perhaps matching TRBD1 (6 bases). The CDR3 totals 16 residues. Germline V gene sequence: CDR1 SEHNR, CDR2 FQNEAQ (reference sequence). V lost 4 bases and J lost 1, with 16 bases in between. The CDR3 DNA sequence: TGTGCCAGCAGCTCCCCACAGGGTCAATTTAACTATGGCTACACCTTC. It is translated as CASSSPQGQFNYGYTF.

V is TRBV6-5 and J is TRBJ2-7; D is undetermined. V lost 2 bases and J 1 base, leaving 9 bases between the germline ends. This CDR3 is 14 amino acids long. Germline V gene data show CDR1 as MNHEY and CDR2 as SVGAGI. CDR3 sequence (DNA): TGTGCCAGCAGTTACGCGCCGCAATCCTACGAGCAGTACTTC. Amino acid sequence: CASSYAPQSYEQYF.

The rearrangement links TRBV30 to TRBJ2-3; 10 bases fit TRBD2. CDR1 GTSNPN and CDR2 SVGIG come from the germline V gene (reference sequence). J gave up 4 bases and V 4 bases, and 5 bases lay outside the gene matches. The CDR3 is made up of 14 amino acids. The CDR3 DNA sequence: TGTGCCTGGAAAGTAGCGGGAGGCCCAGATACGCAGTATTTT. Protein: CAWKVAGGPDTQYF.

The chain couples TRBV2 to TRBJ2-7; D perhaps matches TRBD1 (5 bases). Deletions cut 0 bases from V and 3 bases from J, with 9 bases between. The CDR3 loop spans 14 amino acids. Germline CDR1 reads SNHLY; CDR2 reads FYNNEI. This chain's CDR3 is CASSEAPQGYEQYF. The CDR3 DNA follows: TGTGCCAGCAGTGAAGCGCCCCAGGGCTACGAGCAGTACTTC.

The rearrangement uses TRBV19 and TRBJ2-3; TRBD1 agrees at 9 bases. CDR1 is LNHDA and CDR2 is SQIVND in the germline V gene (reference sequence). The CDR3 runs to 14 residues. J lost 3 bases, V lost 8 bases, and 6 bases had no gene match. CDR3 protein: CASGYRGLTDTQYF. CDR3 nucleotide sequence: TGTGCCAGTGGTTACAGGGGGCTAACAGATACGCAGTATTTT.

V and J are TRBV5-1 and TRBJ2-3, with 12 nucleotides matching TRBD2. V was clipped by 0 bases and J by 4 bases; unmatched bases: 3. The CDR3 length is 16 residues. CDR1 is SGHRS, CDR2 YFSETQ, per germline. The CDR3, as DNA: TGCGCCAGCAGCTTGGAACTAGCGGGAGGTTCAGATACGCAGTATTTT. This sequence encodes CASSLELAGGSDTQYF.

The rearrangement uses TRBV5-1 and TRBJ2-7; 13 bases match TRBD2. J gave up 6 bases and V 1 base, and 4 bases lay outside the gene matches. The CDR3 is 15 residues long. Germline V gene lookup returns CDR1 SGHRS and CDR2 YFSETQ. In nucleotides, the CDR3 is TGCGCCAGCAGCTTGACTAGCGGGAGGGCCCTCGAGCAGTACTTC. This translates into CASSLTSGRALEQYF.

The chain has TRBV2 and TRBJ1-4; 9 nucleotides agree with TRBD1. This CDR3 comprises 15 residues. The germline CDR1 and CDR2 sequences are SNHLY and FYNNEI. Trimming removed 8 bases from V and 1 base from J; junction bases left unmatched: 5. CDR3 bases: TGTGCCAGCCTCCGACAGGGGGGAACTAATGAAAAACTGTTTTTT. It encodes CASLRQGGTNEKLFF.

The genes are TRBV19 and TRBJ2-1; TRBD1 matches 7 bases. CDR3 length: 15 residues. Germline lookup yields CDR1 LNHDA and CDR2 SQIVND (reference sequence). J gave up 9 bases and V 4 bases, and 12 bases lay outside the gene matches. This CDR3 is CASSTRDSSGIEQFF. In nucleotides, the CDR3 is TGTGCCAGTAGTACGAGGGACAGTTCGGGGATTGAGCAGTTCTTC.

This chain links TRBV7-9 with TRBJ2-3; 7 positions match TRBD1. CDR3 length: 14 amino acids. The ends lost 5 bases at V and 11 bases at J; junction bases unmatched: 13. CDR1 SEHNR and CDR2 FQNEAQ come from the germline V gene (reference sequence). The CDR3 DNA reads as TGTGCCAGCAGCCTGGGAAATCGAGGGGGCGAGCAGTATTTT. This translates into CASSLGNRGGEQYF.

The chain links TRBV6-5 to TRBJ2-5; D is unclear. CDR3 length equals 14 residues. Trimming left V 0 bases short and J 0 bases short, with 5 bases between. CDR1 and CDR2 (germline): MNHEY, SVGAGI. This CDR3 reads CASSYSVYQETQYF. The DNA of the CDR3 is TGTGCCAGCAGTTACTCGGTCTACCAAGAGACCCAGTACTTC.

The rearrangement links TRBV5-1 to TRBJ2-5; D is unclear. CDR1 is SGHRS and CDR2 is YFSETQ in the germline V gene. V was trimmed by 4 bases and J by 2 bases, leaving 12 bases between them. This CDR3 is built from 14 residues. CDR3 protein: CASSRRQAQETQYF. CDR3 sequence (DNA): TGCGCCAGCAGCCGACGACAAGCACAAGAGACCCAGTACTTC.

The chain employs TRBV10-3 and TRBJ2-7; the D is unclear. The V end lost 1 base, the J end lost 4 bases, and 5 bases lay between the germline ends. The CDR3 consists of 12 residues. Germline CDR1 is ENHRY and CDR2 is SYGVKD. CDR3 residues: CAISELKYEQYF. CDR3 nucleotides: TGTGCCATCAGTGAGTTGAAGTACGAGCAGTACTTC.

V is TRBV10-3 and J is TRBJ2-7, with D possibly being TRBD1 (5 bases). The CDR3 has 15 residues. V shed 2 bases and J shed 0 bases, with 11 bases lying between them. Germline CDR1 and CDR2: ENHRY and SYGVKD. The DNA of the CDR3 is TGTGCCATCAGTGAGGTTCAGGGCAGCTCCTACGAGCAGTACTTC. Translated, it gives CAISEVQGSSYEQYF.

The CDR3 DNA is TGCGCCAGCAGCTTGCGCGGGACAGGGGGCCATAGCTCCTACAATGAGCAGTTCTTC. This gives the protein CASSLRGTGGHSSYNEQFF. The V gene is TRBV5-1, the J gene TRBJ2-1; 12 nucleotides agree with TRBD1. The junction had 8 bases not matched to a gene; V was cut back by 1 base and J by 0 bases. CDR1 is SGHRS and CDR2 is YFSETQ in the germline V gene. This CDR3 has 19 amino acids.

This chain links TRBV5-1 with TRBJ2-3, with D possibly matching TRBD2 (6 bases). The V end was cut by 3 bases, the J end by 1 base, with 12 bases between. The CDR3 is 15 amino acids. Germline CDR1 and CDR2: SGHRS and YFSETQ. The CDR3 spells CASSSSGPGTDTQYF. The CDR3 DNA sequence: TGCGCCAGCAGCTCCAGCGGGCCGGGCACAGATACGCAGTATTTT.

The chain recombines TRBV19 with TRBJ2-7, with 9 nucleotides matching TRBD1. The length of the CDR3 is 14 residues. Unmatched junction bases numbered 9, after V lost 9 bases and J lost 3 bases. Germline CDR1 reads LNHDA; CDR2 reads SQIVND (reference sequence). DNA for the CDR3: TGTGCCAGCTCTGACGGGACAGGGTACTACGAGCAGTACTTC. Protein sequence: CASSDGTGYYEQYF.

The J gene is TRBJ2-1, the V gene TRBV29-1; perhaps TRBD1 as D (6 bases). Trimming left V 7 bases short and J 6 bases short, with 19 bases between. This CDR3 region has 14 residues. The germline gives CDR1 SQVTM, CDR2 ANQGSEA. The CDR3 DNA is TGCAGCGGCCTAGGGGGAACGATGAGCAATGAGCAGTTCTTC. This translates into CSGLGGTMSNEQFF.

In the case of this clone: The junction departs from germline at one end; a sequencing error may be responsible. The V gene is TRBV4-2, the J gene TRBJ2-5, with TRBD2 identical over 11 bases. CDR1 and CDR2 from the germline V gene are LGHNA and YNFKEQ. CDR3 size: 16 residues. The CDR3 is CASGHIAGGPGETQYF. For the CDR3, the DNA is TGTGCCAGCGGCCATATAGCGGGAGGGCCAGGAGAGACCCAGTACTTC.

J is TRBJ1-1 and V is TRBV7-2, with 10 bases aligning to TRBD1. The trim removed 5 bases at V and 8 bases at J, leaving 14 bases unmatched. Germline V gene sequence: CDR1 SGHTA, CDR2 FQGNSA. The CDR3 totals 16 residues. CDR3 nucleotide sequence: TGTGCCAGCAGCCCCATCGACAGGGGGCGAAACCCCGAAGCTTTCTTT. It codes for CASSPIDRGRNPEAFF.

The V gene is TRBV11-3, the J gene TRBJ2-2, with 7 positions matching TRBD2. With V trimmed by 5 bases and J by 7 bases, 10 bases remained unmatched. The V gene's germline CDR1 is SGHNT and CDR2 YENEEA. The length of the CDR3 is 15 residues. The CDR3 DNA reads TGTGCCAGCAGCGCGGGACTACCTCAAGACGGGGAGCTGTTTTTT. This translates into CASSAGLPQDGELFF.

This chain joins TRBV10-3 and TRBJ2-2; 10 bases map to TRBD2. The junction had 0 bases not matched to a gene; V was cut back by 5 bases and J by 0 bases. The germline V gene encodes CDR1 ENHRY and CDR2 SYGVKD. The CDR3 runs 15 residues. CDR3 sequence (DNA): TGTGCCATCAGTAGCGGGAGGGCGAACACCGGGGAGCTGTTTTTT. This encodes CAISSGRANTGELFF.

The V call is TRBV7-2, the J call TRBJ2-5; D could derive from TRBD1 or TRBD2 (5 bases each). Germline CDR1 reads SGHTA; CDR2 reads FQGNSA. This CDR3 is built from 15 residues. With 0 bases removed from V and 5 bases from J, the gap between germline ends came to 13 bases. The CDR3 is CASSLAIGARETQYF. CDR3 nucleotide sequence: TGTGCCAGCAGCTTAGCGATCGGGGCCCGGGAGACCCAGTACTTC. Filled out from reference TRBV7-2 and TRBJ2-5, the complete variable domain reads GAGVSQSPSNKVTEKGKDVELRCDPISGHTALYWYRQSLGQGLEFLIYFQGNSAPDKSGLPSDRFSAERTGGSVSTLTIQRTQQEDSAVYLCASSLAIGARETQYFGPGTRLLVL.

V is TRBV27 and J is TRBJ2-3, with D possibly being TRBD1 (6 bases). CDR1 is MNHEY and CDR2 is SMNVEV in the germline V gene (reference sequence). With 4 bases removed from V and 0 bases from J, the gap between germline ends came to 11 bases. The CDR3 covers 15 residues. CDR3 sequence: CASSSRQASTDTQYF. For the CDR3, the DNA is TGTGCCAGCAGTTCCCGACAGGCGAGCACAGATACGCAGTATTTT.